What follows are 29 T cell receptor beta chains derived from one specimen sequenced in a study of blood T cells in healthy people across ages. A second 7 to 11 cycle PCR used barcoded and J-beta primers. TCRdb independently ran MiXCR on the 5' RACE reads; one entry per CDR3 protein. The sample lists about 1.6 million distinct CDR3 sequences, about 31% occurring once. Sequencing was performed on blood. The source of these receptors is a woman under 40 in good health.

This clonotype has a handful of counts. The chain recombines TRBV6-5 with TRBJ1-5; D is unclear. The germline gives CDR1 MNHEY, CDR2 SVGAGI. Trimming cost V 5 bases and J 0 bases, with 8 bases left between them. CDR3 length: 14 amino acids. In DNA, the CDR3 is TGTGCCAGCAGTGCGGACGTTAGCAATCAGCCCCAGCATTTT. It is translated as CASSADVSNQPQHF.

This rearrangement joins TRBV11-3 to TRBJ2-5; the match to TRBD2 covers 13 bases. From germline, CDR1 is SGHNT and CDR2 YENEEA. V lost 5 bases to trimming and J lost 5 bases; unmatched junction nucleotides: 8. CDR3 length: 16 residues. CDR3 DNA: TGTGCCAGCAGCCCCGGACTAGCGGGAGAAGAGGAGACCCAGTACTTC. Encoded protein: CASSPGLAGEEETQYF.

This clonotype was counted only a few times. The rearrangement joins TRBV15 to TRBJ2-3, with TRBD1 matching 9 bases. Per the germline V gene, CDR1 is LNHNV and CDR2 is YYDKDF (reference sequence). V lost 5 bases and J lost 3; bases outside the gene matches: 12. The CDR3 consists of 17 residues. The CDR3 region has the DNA TGTGCCACCAGCCAACAGGGGGCCCTCCCGGGGACAGATACGCAGTATTTT. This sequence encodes CATSQQGALPGTDTQYF.

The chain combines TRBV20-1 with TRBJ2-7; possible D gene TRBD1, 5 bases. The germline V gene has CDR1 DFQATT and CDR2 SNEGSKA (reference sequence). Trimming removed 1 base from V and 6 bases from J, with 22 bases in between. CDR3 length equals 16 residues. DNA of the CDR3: TGCAGTGCTAGAGGCGGTCAGGGCCGAGGACCTCGCGAGCAGTACTTC. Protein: CSARGGQGRGPREQYF.

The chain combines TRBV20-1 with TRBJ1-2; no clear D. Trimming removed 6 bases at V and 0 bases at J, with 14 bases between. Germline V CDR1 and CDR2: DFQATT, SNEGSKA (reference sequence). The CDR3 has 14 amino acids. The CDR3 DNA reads TGCAGTGCCCCGGACCGTGTAGCTAACTATGGCTACACCTTC. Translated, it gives CSAPDRVANYGYTF.

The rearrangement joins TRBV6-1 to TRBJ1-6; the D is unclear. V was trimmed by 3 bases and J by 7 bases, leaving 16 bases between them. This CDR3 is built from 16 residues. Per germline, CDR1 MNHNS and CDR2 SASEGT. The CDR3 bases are TGTGCCAGCAGTGAGGAAGGAGACGGGAGGAATTCACCCCTCCACTTT. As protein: CASSEEGDGRNSPLHF.

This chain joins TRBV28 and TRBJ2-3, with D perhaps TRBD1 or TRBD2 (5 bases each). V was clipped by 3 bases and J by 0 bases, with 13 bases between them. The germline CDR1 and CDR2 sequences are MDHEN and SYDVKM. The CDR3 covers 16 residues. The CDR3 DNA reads TGTGCCAGCAGTTTGGGGGTACGGGGAAGCACAGATACGCAGTATTTT. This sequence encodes CASSLGVRGSTDTQYF.

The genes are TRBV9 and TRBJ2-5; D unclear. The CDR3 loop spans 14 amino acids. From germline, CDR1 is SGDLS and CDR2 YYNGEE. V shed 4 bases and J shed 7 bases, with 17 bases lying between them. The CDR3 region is CASSPRRLVWTQYF. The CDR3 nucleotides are TGTGCCAGCAGCCCCCGGCGACTGGTTTGGACCCAGTACTTC.

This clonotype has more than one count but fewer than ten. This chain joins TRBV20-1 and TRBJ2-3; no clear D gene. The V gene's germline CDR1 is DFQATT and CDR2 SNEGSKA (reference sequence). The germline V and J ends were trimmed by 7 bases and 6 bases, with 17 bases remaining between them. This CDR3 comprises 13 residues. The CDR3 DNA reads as TGCAGTGTTGTGATAGGGATCGGGGATACGCAGTATTTT. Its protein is CSVVIGIGDTQYF.

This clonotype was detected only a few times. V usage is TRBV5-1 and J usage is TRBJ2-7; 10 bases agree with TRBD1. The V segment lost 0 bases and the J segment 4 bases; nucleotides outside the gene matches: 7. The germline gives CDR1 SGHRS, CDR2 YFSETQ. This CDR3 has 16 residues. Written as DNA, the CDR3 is TGCGCCAGCAGCTTGGAACCCGGGACAGGGGTATACGAGCAGTACTTC. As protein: CASSLEPGTGVYEQYF.

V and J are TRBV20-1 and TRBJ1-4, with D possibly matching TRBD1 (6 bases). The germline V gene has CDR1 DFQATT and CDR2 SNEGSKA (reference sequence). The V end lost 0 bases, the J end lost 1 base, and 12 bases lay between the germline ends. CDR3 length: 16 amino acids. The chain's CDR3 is CSARDQGPRTNEKLFF. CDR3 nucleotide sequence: TGCAGTGCTAGAGATCAGGGGCCAAGAACTAATGAAAAACTGTTTTTT.

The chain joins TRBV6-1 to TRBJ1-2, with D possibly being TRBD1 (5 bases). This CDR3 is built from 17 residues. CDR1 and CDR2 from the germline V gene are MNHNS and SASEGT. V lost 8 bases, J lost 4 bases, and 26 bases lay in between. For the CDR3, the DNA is TGTGCCAGCGCCCTAGGCGTACATTCGGGACCGCTCTATGGCTACACCTTC. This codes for CASALGVHSGPLYGYTF.

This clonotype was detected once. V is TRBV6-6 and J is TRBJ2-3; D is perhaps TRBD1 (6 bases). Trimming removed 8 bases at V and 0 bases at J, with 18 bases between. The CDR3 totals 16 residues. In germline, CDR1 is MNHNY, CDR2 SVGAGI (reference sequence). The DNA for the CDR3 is TGTGCCAGCGGTTCAAGACAGGCCTTTAGCACAGATACGCAGTATTTT. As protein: CASGSRQAFSTDTQYF.

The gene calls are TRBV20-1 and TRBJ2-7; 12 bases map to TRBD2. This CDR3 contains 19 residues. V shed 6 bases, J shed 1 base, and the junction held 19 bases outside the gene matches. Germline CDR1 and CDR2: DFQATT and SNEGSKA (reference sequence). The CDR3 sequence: CSARGRPTSGSRTSYEQYF. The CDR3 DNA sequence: TGCAGTGCAAGGGGGAGGCCGACTAGCGGGAGTCGGACGTCCTACGAGCAGTACTTC.

The CDR3 region has the DNA TGCGCCAGCAGCCCCCGAGGGCTTGATTACAATGAGCAGTTCTTC. Protein product: CASSPRGLDYNEQFF. The rearrangement links TRBV5-1 to TRBJ2-1; tentative D call: TRBD2 (5 bases). This CDR3 is built from 15 residues. CDR1 is SGHRS, CDR2 YFSETQ, per germline. Trimming stripped 4 bases from V and 4 bases from J, with 15 bases between.

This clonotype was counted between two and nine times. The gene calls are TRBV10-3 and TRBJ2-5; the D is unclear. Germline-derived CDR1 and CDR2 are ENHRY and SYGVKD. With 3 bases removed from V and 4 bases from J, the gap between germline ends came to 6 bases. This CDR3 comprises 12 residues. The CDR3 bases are TGTGCCATCAGTGATAGACGAGAGACCCAGTACTTC. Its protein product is CAISDRRETQYF.

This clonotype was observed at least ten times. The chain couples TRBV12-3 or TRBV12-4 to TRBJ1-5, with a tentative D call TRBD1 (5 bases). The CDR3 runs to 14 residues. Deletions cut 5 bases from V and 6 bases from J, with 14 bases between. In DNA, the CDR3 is TGTGCCAGCAGTCCCTCAGGGTACGGTCAGCCCCAGCATTTT. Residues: CASSPSGYGQPQHF.

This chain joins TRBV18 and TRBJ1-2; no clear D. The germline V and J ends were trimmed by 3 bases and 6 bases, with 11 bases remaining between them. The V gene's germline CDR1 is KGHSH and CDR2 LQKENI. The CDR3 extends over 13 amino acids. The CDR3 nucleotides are TGTGCCAGCTCACCCACGAGAGGGAATGGCTACACCTTC. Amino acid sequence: CASSPTRGNGYTF.

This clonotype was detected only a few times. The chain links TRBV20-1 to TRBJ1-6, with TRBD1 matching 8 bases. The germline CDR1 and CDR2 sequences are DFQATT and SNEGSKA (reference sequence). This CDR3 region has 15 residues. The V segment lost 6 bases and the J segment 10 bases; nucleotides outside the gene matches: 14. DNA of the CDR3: TGCAGTGCGATAGAGTCCCCGACAGGGGTCTCACCCCTCCACTTT. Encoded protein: CSAIESPTGVSPLHF.

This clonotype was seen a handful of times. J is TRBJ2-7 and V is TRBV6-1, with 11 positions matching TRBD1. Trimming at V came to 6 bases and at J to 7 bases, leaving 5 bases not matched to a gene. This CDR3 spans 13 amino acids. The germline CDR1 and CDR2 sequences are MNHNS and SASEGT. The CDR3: CASRDRGRPEQYF. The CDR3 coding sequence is TGTGCCAGCAGGGACAGGGGGCGTCCGGAGCAGTACTTC.

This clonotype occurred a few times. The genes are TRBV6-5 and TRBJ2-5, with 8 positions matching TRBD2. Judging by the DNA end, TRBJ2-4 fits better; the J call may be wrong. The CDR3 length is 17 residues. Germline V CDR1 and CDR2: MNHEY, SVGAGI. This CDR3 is CASSSSRAAGELDIQYF. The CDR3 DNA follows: TGTGCCAGCAGTTCCTCCCGAGCAGCGGGAGAGTTAGACATTCAGTACTTC.

The CDR3 sequence: CASSPYSASGSILTDTQYF. The CDR3 DNA reads TGTGCCAGCTCACCATATTCGGCTAGCGGGAGTATACTCACAGATACGCAGTATTTT. V usage is TRBV18 and J usage is TRBJ2-3; 10 nucleotides align to TRBD2. The germline gives CDR1 KGHSH, CDR2 LQKENI. CDR3 length: 19 residues. V lost 2 bases and J lost 2; bases outside the gene matches: 13.

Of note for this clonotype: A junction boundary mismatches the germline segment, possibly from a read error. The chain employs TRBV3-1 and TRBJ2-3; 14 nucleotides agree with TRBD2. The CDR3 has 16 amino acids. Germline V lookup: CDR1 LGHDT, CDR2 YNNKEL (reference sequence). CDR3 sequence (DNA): TGTGCCGGCAGCCCGGGACTAGCGGGAGCGGGAGATACGCAGTATTTT. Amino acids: CAGSPGLAGAGDTQYF.

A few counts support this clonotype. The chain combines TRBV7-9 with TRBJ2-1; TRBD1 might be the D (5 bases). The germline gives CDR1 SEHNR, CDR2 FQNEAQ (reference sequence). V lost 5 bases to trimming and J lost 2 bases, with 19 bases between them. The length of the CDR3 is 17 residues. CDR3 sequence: CASSHYLGRSTYNEQFF. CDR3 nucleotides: TGTGCCAGCAGCCACTATCTGGGGCGGAGTACCTACAATGAGCAGTTCTTC.

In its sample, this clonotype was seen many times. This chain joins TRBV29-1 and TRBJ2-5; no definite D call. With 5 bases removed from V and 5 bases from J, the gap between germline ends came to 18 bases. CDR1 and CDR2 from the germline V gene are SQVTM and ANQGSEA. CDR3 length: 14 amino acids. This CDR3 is CSVIPKGRVETQYF. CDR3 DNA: TGCAGCGTTATACCCAAGGGAAGAGTGGAGACCCAGTACTTC.

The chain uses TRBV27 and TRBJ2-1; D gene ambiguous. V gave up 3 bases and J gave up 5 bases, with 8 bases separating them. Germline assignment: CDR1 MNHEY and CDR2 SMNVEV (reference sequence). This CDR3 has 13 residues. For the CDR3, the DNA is TGTGCCAGCAGTTTTCTTACGGACAATGAGCAGTTCTTC. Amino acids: CASSFLTDNEQFF.

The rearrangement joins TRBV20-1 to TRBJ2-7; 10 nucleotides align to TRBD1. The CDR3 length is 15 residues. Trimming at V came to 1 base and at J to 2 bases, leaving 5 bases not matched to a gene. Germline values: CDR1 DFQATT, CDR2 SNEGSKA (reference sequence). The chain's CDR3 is CSARGRDRGAYEQYF. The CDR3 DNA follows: TGCAGTGCTAGAGGCCGGGACAGGGGTGCCTACGAGCAGTACTTC.

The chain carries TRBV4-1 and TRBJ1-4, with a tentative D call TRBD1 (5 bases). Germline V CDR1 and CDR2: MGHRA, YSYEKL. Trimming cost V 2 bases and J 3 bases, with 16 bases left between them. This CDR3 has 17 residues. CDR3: CASSQRPRDPSNEKLFF. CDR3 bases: TGCGCCAGCAGCCAAAGGCCGCGGGACCCATCTAATGAAAAACTGTTTTTT.

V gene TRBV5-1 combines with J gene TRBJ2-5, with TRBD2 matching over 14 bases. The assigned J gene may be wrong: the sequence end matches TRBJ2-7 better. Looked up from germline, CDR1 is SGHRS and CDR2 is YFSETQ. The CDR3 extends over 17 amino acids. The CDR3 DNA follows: TGCGCCAGCACCCCAGGGACTAGCGGGGGCTATTCCTACGAGCAGTACTTC. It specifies CASTPGTSGGYSYEQYF.